What follows describes a single T cell receptor beta chain. The antigen remains unidentified. This entry comes from a study of cytomegalovirus exposure and HLA in healthy donors. Study background: In an earlier analysis, 95 million to 140 million unique TCR beta sequences were found from 150 million to 200 million T cells. Study-wide points: Likely technical artifact: a cluster of highly shared sequence variants. Across donors, most TCRs were seen rarely, yet some public ones were widespread.

Use of 60 Vbeta and 13 Jbeta primers characterized the PCR. Profiling relied on immunoSEQ multiplex PCR, and the TCRdb table lists in-frame clones only, not all of them. This table holds about 270,000 clones, about 66% found once. Trimming removed 3 bases at V and 9 bases at J, with 15 bases between. The CDR3 loop spans 13 amino acids. Germline lookup yields CDR1 SGHAT and CDR2 FQDESV (reference sequence). This sequence was found in a female donor in good health and CMV-seronegative. The sequencing sample was made of PBMCs. The V and J genes are TRBV11-1 and TRBJ2-7; a weak D match, TRBD2 (5 bases). CDR3 nucleotide sequence: TGTGCCAGCAGCTTGGGCACTCCGGCGGGGCAGTACTTC. This encodes CASSLGTPAGQYF. Full variable domain (rest looked up from reference TRBV11-1 and TRBJ2-7): EAEVAQSPRYKITEKSQAVAFWCDPISGHATLYWYRQILGQGPELLVQFQDESVVDDSQLPKDRFSAERLKGVDSTLKIQPAELGDSAMYLCASSLGTPAGQYFGPGTRLTVT.